Below, 17 T cell receptor beta chains from the same sample are listed, as sequenced in a study of a mutant IDH1 vaccine in newly diagnosed glioma. Time point defined: week 11, during vaccination. Doses of 300 ug of mutant IDH1 20-mer peptide were given with topical imiquimod. No cognate antigen is known for these TCRs. Assay used: immunoSEQ multiplex PCR; TCRdb lists only in-frame clones, some missing. This table holds around 20,000 clones, 89% found once. The specimen comprised PBMCs, sampled from a glioma patient whose treatment included an IDH1 peptide vaccine. All receptors derive from a woman between 35 and 50 years old with glioma.

The chain couples TRBV4-1 to TRBJ2-3, with 12 positions matching TRBD2. Per germline, CDR1 MGHRA and CDR2 YSYEKL. V lost 3 bases and J lost 1; bases outside the gene matches: 2. CDR3 length equals 16 residues. CDR3: CASSQRTSGGTDTQYF. DNA of the CDR3: TGCGCCAGCAGCCAGAGGACTAGCGGGGGCACAGATACGCAGTATTTT.

The chain recombines TRBV5-1 with TRBJ2-3; 7 bases are shared with TRBD2. V shed 3 bases and J 3 bases; nucleotides not matched to a gene: 10. The CDR3 is 16 residues long. Germline assignment: CDR1 SGHRS and CDR2 YFSETQ. CDR3 sequence: CASSSSGGSGTDTQYF. CDR3 in DNA: TGCGCCAGCAGCTCCTCCGGGGGTAGCGGGACAGATACGCAGTATTTT. Drawing the rest from reference TRBV5-1 and TRBJ2-3, the complete variable domain is KAGVTQTPRYLIKTRGQQVTLSCSPISGHRSVSWYQQTPGQGLQFLFEYFSETQRNKGNFPGRFSGRQFSNSRSEMNVSTLELGDSALYLCASSSSGGSGTDTQYFGPGTRLTVL.

In this sample, this clone turned up a few times. The rearrangement links TRBV7-9 to TRBJ1-2, with unresolved D. The germline CDR1 and CDR2 sequences are SEHNR and FQNEAQ (reference sequence). Trimming stripped 1 base from V and 3 bases from J, with 9 bases between. The CDR3 spans 14 residues. The CDR3 region has the DNA TGTGCCAGCAGCTTAGATGGCGACTACTATGGCTACACCTTC. This codes for CASSLDGDYYGYTF.

A few counts support this clone. CDR3 loop: CASTSGYNEQFF. The DNA of the CDR3 is TGCGCCAGCACTAGCGGCTACAATGAGCAGTTCTTC. J is TRBJ2-1 and V is TRBV5-1, with 7 bases fitting TRBD2. CDR3 length: 12 residues. The V segment lost 6 bases and the J segment 3 bases; nucleotides outside the gene matches: 0. Germline V gene data show CDR1 as SGHRS and CDR2 as YFSETQ.

The chain recombines TRBV21-1 with TRBJ1-5; the table's D call of TRBD1 was not tested on the DNA. TRBV21-1 is tagged as a pseudogene. The CDR3 consists of 15 residues. The CDR3 bases are TGTGCCAGCAGCAAAGGACATCAGGGGAATCAGCCCCAGCATTTT. This translates into CASSKGHQGNQPQHF.

This chain links TRBV10-2 with TRBJ2-7; D not resolved. Germline CDR1 WSHSY, CDR2 SAAADI. The CDR3 totals 15 residues. The ends were cut back, 4 bases at V and 0 bases at J, with 13 bases in the middle. The CDR3 protein is CASSGDARSSYEQYF. DNA of the CDR3: TGCGCCAGCAGTGGCGACGCCCGTAGCTCCTACGAGCAGTACTTC.

The rearrangement joins TRBV7-2 to TRBJ2-1; 10 bases line up with TRBD1. The CDR3 length is 14 residues. CDR1 and CDR2 (germline): SGHTA, FQGNSA. After removal of 7 bases from V and 5 bases from J, the junction contained 5 bases not matched to a gene. In nucleotides, the CDR3 is TGTGCCAGCACCGGGACAGGGGACCACAATGAGCAGTTCTTC. Protein: CASTGTGDHNEQFF.

The V call is TRBV5-1, the J call TRBJ2-7, with 8 bases that match TRBD2. This CDR3 spans 17 amino acids. V lost 2 bases to trimming and J lost 6 bases; unmatched junction nucleotides: 16. Germline values: CDR1 SGHRS, CDR2 YFSETQ. As DNA, the CDR3 is TGCGCCAGCAGCTTCCCCAGCGGGAGTCAAACCTCCGGCGAGCAGTACTTC. The encoded protein is CASSFPSGSQTSGEQYF.

V usage is TRBV27 and J usage is TRBJ2-3, with D unresolved. The V gene's germline CDR1 is MNHEY and CDR2 SMNVEV (reference sequence). This CDR3 contains 14 residues. Between the trimmed V and J ends, which lost 2 bases and 2 bases, there was a span of 8 bases. In DNA, the CDR3 is TGTGCCAGCAGTTTAGTCACACCCACAGATACGCAGTATTTT. The encoded protein is CASSLVTPTDTQYF.

This sequence joins TRBV2 and TRBJ1-1; no firm D call. The V gene's germline CDR1 is SNHLY and CDR2 FYNNEI. V was clipped by 6 bases and J by 0 bases, with 8 bases between them. CDR3 size: 13 residues. The CDR3 DNA reads TGTGCCAGCAGGAGAAACATGAACACTGAAGCTTTCTTT. Residues: CASRRNMNTEAFF.

The chain couples TRBV30 to TRBJ2-5, with a possible D match to TRBD2 (6 bases). Per germline, CDR1 GTSNPN and CDR2 SVGIG (reference sequence). Trimming stripped 0 bases from V and 5 bases from J, with 16 bases between. The CDR3 is made up of 15 amino acids. CDR3 sequence (DNA): TGTGCCTGGAGTGTATTCGGGGGAGTTGATGAGACCCAGTACTTC. Translated, it gives CAWSVFGGVDETQYF.

The chain employs TRBV5-1 and TRBJ1-1; possibly TRBD1 for D (5 bases). Trimming took off 5 bases at V and 0 bases at J, with 11 bases between the two ends. Germline lookup yields CDR1 SGHRS and CDR2 YFSETQ. This CDR3 contains 14 residues. This CDR3 reads CASSPGPMNTEAFF. CDR3 in DNA: TGCGCCAGCAGTCCGGGACCTATGAACACTGAAGCTTTCTTT.

The chain combines TRBV6-5 with TRBJ2-2; D gene unclear. This CDR3 contains 13 residues. V was cut by 2 bases and J by 5 bases, with 6 bases left in between. The germline V gene encodes CDR1 MNHEY and CDR2 SVGAGI. The CDR3 spells CASSYSTTGELFF. As DNA, the CDR3 is TGTGCCAGCAGTTACAGTACGACCGGGGAGCTGTTTTTT.

This chain connects TRBV9 to TRBJ1-3; D unresolved. The CDR3 spans 14 residues. Trimming pared 3 bases from V and 2 bases from J, leaving 9 bases between. CDR1 SGDLS and CDR2 YYNGEE come from the germline V gene. In DNA form, the CDR3 reads TGTGCCAGCAGCGCCGGCGGGCCTGGAAACACCATATATTTT. This codes for CASSAGGPGNTIYF.

The V and J genes are TRBV6-5 and TRBJ2-3; D is undetermined. CDR3 length: 15 residues. Per germline, CDR1 MNHEY and CDR2 SVGAGI. V was shortened by 6 bases and J by 1 base, with 14 bases between the two germline ends. In DNA, the CDR3 is TGTGCCAGCAGCCAAACCTACTCGGGCACAGATACGCAGTATTTT. Translation: CASSQTYSGTDTQYF.

The chain links TRBV4-1 to TRBJ2-5; D gene uncertain. V gave up 4 bases and J gave up 2 bases, with 8 bases separating them. CDR1 MGHRA and CDR2 YSYEKL come from the germline V gene. The CDR3 has 13 residues. CDR3 bases: TGCGCCAGCAGCCGCTCCCGTCAAGAGACCCAGTACTTC. This sequence encodes CASSRSRQETQYF.

The chain is built from TRBV5-4 and TRBJ2-7; D possibly matches TRBD1 or TRBD2 (5 bases each). Trimming took off 2 bases at V and 2 bases at J, with 14 bases between the two ends. From germline, CDR1 is SGHNT and CDR2 YYREEE (reference sequence). The CDR3 runs to 15 residues. CDR3: CASSLPGTAAYEQYF. The CDR3 DNA reads TGTGCCAGCAGCTTACCTGGGACGGCAGCCTACGAGCAGTACTTC.